The clone carrying this T cell receptor beta chain was counted between two and nine times. This CDR3 region has 16 residues. Trimming pared 0 bases from V and 7 bases from J, leaving 15 bases between. Looked up from germline, CDR1 is LNHNV and CDR2 is YYDKDF (reference sequence). The protocol was immunoSEQ multiplex PCR, while the TCRdb copy is restricted to in-frame clones and leaves out a portion. The table has about 82,000 clones, around 80% seen once. This sample is part of a study of blood T cell repertoires in COVID-19. The overall study: Acute-phase and convalescent COVID-19 samples originated in the United States, Italy and Spain. Sample material is recorded as cDNA or gDNA derived from T cells, B-cell-depleted T cells, or PBMCs.

This TCR was sampled from a middle-aged woman with active or convalescent COVID-19. Sequencing input: peripheral blood. The rearrangement uses TRBV15 and TRBJ1-4; a possible D gene is TRBD1 (5 bases). The CDR3 nucleotides are TGTGCCACCAGCAGAGAGAGGGGTGCGGGGATTGAAAAACTGTTTTTT. Translated: CATSRERGAGIEKLFF.